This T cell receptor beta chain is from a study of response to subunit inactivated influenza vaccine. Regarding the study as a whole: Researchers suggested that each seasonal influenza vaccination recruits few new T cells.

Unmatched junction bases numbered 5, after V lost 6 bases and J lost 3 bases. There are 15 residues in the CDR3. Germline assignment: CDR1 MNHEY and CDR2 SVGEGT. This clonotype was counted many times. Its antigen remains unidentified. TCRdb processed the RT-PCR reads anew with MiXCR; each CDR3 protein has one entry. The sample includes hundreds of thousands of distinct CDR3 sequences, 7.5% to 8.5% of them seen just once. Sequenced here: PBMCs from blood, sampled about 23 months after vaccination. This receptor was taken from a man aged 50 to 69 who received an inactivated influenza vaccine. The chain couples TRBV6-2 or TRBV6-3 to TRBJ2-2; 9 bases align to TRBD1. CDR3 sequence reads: CASRPGDRDTGELFF. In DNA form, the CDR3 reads TGTGCCAGCAGGCCTGGGGACAGGGACACCGGGGAGCTGTTTTTT.